Below are 9 T cell receptor beta chains sequenced from a single sample in a study of T cell changes during pregnancy in multiple sclerosis. Some clones are missing from TCRdb's copy, which holds only in-frame ones; the method was immunoSEQ multiplex PCR. The table lists roughly 89,000 clones, 85% to 95% of them singletons. The sample was peripheral blood, taken after pregnancy. Every receptor here comes from a female donor in good health, enrolled as a control in a pregnancy study.

The genes are TRBV6-6 and TRBJ1-5, with 11 nucleotides matching TRBD1. The CDR3 spans 14 residues. The trim removed 7 bases at V and 6 bases at J, leaving 5 bases unmatched. Germline lookup yields CDR1 MNHNY and CDR2 SVGAGI (reference sequence). CDR3 protein: CASNGQGAGQPQHF. CDR3 sequence (DNA): TGTGCCAGCAACGGACAGGGGGCGGGTCAGCCCCAGCATTTT.

The V gene is TRBV5-1, the J gene TRBJ2-7; 10 bases fit TRBD2. V trimming: 0 bases; J trimming: 7 bases; junction bases outside the gene matches: 7. CDR3 length: 15 amino acids. Per germline, CDR1 SGHRS and CDR2 YFSETQ. The CDR3 loop is CASSLGLAGAGEQYF. The CDR3 region has the DNA TGCGCCAGCAGCTTGGGGCTAGCGGGAGCGGGGGAGCAGTACTTC.

V gene TRBV5-1 combines with J gene TRBJ2-3, with TRBD1 as a possible D gene (5 bases). The CDR3 loop spans 15 amino acids. Trimming took 0 bases from V and 6 from J, leaving 14 bases between them. From germline, CDR1 is SGHRS and CDR2 YFSETQ. The CDR3 spells CASSLGDSSMDTQYF. CDR3 DNA: TGCGCCAGCAGCTTGGGTGACAGTTCCATGGATACGCAGTATTTT.

V usage is TRBV5-8 and J usage is TRBJ2-5; 7 bases align to TRBD1. CDR3 size: 16 residues. The germline V gene encodes CDR1 SGHTS and CDR2 YDEGEE. V dropped 6 bases and J dropped 5; count of bases not matched to a gene: 16. The CDR3 is CASIDRRGGARETQYF. For the CDR3, the DNA is TGTGCCAGCATCGACCGGAGAGGGGGCGCCAGGGAGACCCAGTACTTC.

The J gene is TRBJ2-6, the V gene TRBV5-1, with a possible D match to TRBD1 (6 bases). The CDR3 sequence is 14 residues long. The germline CDR1 and CDR2 sequences are SGHRS and YFSETQ. The germline V and J ends were trimmed by 5 bases and 1 base, with 7 bases remaining between them. CDR3 nucleotides: TGCGCCAGCAGTACAGGGTCTGGGGCCAACGTCCTGACTTTC. Protein product: CASSTGSGANVLTF.

Comment on this clone: At the DNA level, this CDR3 is encoded by other sequences in the same sample as well. The rearrangement joins TRBV5-1 to TRBJ1-1, with TRBD1 identical over 9 bases. The CDR3 length is 14 residues. From germline, CDR1 is SGHRS and CDR2 YFSETQ. J lost 3 bases, V lost 3 bases, and 3 bases had no gene match. The CDR3 DNA is TGCGCCAGCAGCTCGGGACAGGGTTACACTGAAGCTTTCTTT. Translation gives CASSSGQGYTEAFF.

V gene TRBV30 combines with J gene TRBJ1-2; D gene ambiguous. Looked up from germline, CDR1 is GTSNPN and CDR2 is SVGIG (reference sequence). There are 14 residues in the CDR3. V was shortened by 3 bases and J by 8 bases, with 19 bases between the two germline ends. CDR3 in DNA: TGTGCCTGGAGCTTTTCCGGGAGGCCTATGGGCTACACCTTC. It yields the protein CAWSFSGRPMGYTF.

The J gene is TRBJ1-1, the V gene TRBV27; TRBD1 aligns across 7 bases. Germline trimming cut 4 bases from V and 3 bases from J; bases unmatched to any gene: 5. Germline-derived CDR1 and CDR2 are MNHEY and SMNVEV (reference sequence). The CDR3 is 14 amino acids. The CDR3 bases are TGTGCCAGCAGTTGGACAGGAGGGGACACTGAAGCTTTCTTT. Translated, it gives CASSWTGGDTEAFF.

This chain connects TRBV28 to TRBJ2-1, with 8 bases matching TRBD2. Trimming removed 6 bases from V and 7 bases from J; junction bases left unmatched: 14. Germline-derived CDR1 and CDR2 are MDHEN and SYDVKM. This CDR3 has 16 amino acids. CDR3 sequence: CASRGPDGRVGNEQFF. CDR3 sequence (DNA): TGTGCCAGCAGAGGGCCGGACGGGAGGGTAGGGAATGAGCAGTTCTTC.